This T cell receptor (beta chain) emerged from a study of cytomegalovirus exposure and HLA in healthy donors. The study's findings and limits: According to a subsequent analysis, TCR clusters identified in the first cohort showed a tendency to co-occur across the 100 to 150 validation repertoires.

Trimming removed 2 bases from V and 3 bases from J, with 11 bases in between. The CDR3 has 14 residues. The V gene's germline CDR1 is MNHNS and CDR2 SASEGT. The table came from immunoSEQ multiplex PCR; TCRdb's copy has only in-frame clones and leaves some out. This sample has under 350,000 clones, with 65% to 90% found just once. To note about this clone: The target antigen is unknown.

The TCR was taken from a woman between 18 and 29 years old in good health and CMV-seronegative. The chain couples TRBV6-1 to TRBJ2-7; a possible D gene is TRBD1 (5 bases). The source material was PBMCs. The CDR3 is CASSESQGYYEQYF. The CDR3 DNA follows: TGTGCCAGCAGTGAATCCCAGGGCTACTACGAGCAGTACTTC.